This T cell receptor beta chain is drawn from a study of HIV-infected children after antiretroviral therapy interruption (dated 2019 in TCRdb). Describing the broader study: The study included eight children, four on planned treatment interruption and four on continuous treatment, and all eight had a CD4+ count above 500 and a viral load below 50 copies/ml. Median age was 9.5 years in the interruption group and over 7 years in the continuous treatment group. Exposure to EBV and CMV had been recorded for most participating children. Samples from the interruption arm were taken at week 0, at week 12, at the end of interruption (week 24 or 48), and about 3 years after the study ended. For the continuous-treatment arm, samples from the corresponding weeks 0, 48 and 150 were analyzed. Alongside measurements of thymic output, TCR repertoires of children on planned treatment interruption were compared with TCR repertoires of children on continuous antiretroviral treatment.

Preparation of the library involved 3' RACE. TCR libraries were constructed from RNA with a 3' RACE protocol that used unique molecular identifiers to correct for PCR amplification bias. Amplicon libraries were pooled in groups of up to about 12 and sequenced on an Illumina MiSeq using v2 2x250 paired-end chemistry. The authors' pipeline ran thus. Reads were processed with Decombinator for assignment of V and J genes and CDR3, and barcode-based correction of errors and PCR bias was applied. Repertoires were subsampled to equal depth before Gini coefficient calculation using the R ineq package. GLIPH, Hamming distance and a shared triplet metric were used to assess CDR3 similarity. TCRdb handled the public reads itself, with Q25 trimming in fastp and clone calling in MiXCR, and kept productive beta chains. All rows with the same CDR3 protein become a single entry with the most common DNA and genes. These V and J calls derive from TCRdb rather than the authors' analysis. Within this sample are more than 85,000 distinct CDR3 sequences, with around 6.9% of them counted one time only. The top ten constitute roughly 1% of the sample.

The meaning of the sample's treatment or condition label: PENTA 11 planned treatment interruption arm or continuous ART arm. Children from the United Kingdom aged 2 to 15 years who had been given at least three-drug ART for at least 24 weeks were enrolled as participants. The study required cryopreserved PBMCs containing at least 5 million viable cells, and a few candidate patients were excluded because of low viable PBMC yield. Using a FACSAria III cell sorter, naive CD4+ CD45RA+ CD45RO- T cells were FACS-sorted out of thawed PBMCs. Sorted cells were fixed, and RNA was extracted using the RNeasy FFPE kit followed by the RNeasy Micro kit. The CDR3, from cysteine to phenylalanine, totals 13 residues. Only the CDR3 DNA is retained, 39 bases long and in frame from the first base. For this chain, trimming is 0 bases at the V end and 12 bases at the J end, and the number of junction bases without a gene match is 7. CDR1 and CDR2 were assigned from the germline V gene as SGHRS and YFSETQ.

Paper-wide results and their limitations: In naive CD4+ repertoires of PTI patients, CDR3 sharing between time points fell after interruption began; many sequences were shared between end of interruption and 3 years later. Sorted CD45RA+ naive cells might include minor non-naive CD45RA+ populations such as EMRA or stem memory cells. The small number of patients is a limitation of the study, so the data should be interpreted with caution. An increase in the naive CD4+ Gini coefficient was observed by the end of treatment interruption, suggesting clonal expansion, and a return to baseline was observed by 3 years.

There are many counts of this clonotype. There is no known antigen for this receptor. No base-level quality is on record; no much larger clone is a single base apart. This receptor was taken from a pool of human donors with HIV. Sequences were derived from CD45RA+ CD4+ T cells from PBMCs, pooled from several time points, sampled from a donor given antiretroviral therapy, either interrupted or continuous. The sample's cell subset or site label is to be understood as: naive CD4+ CD45RA+ CD45RO- T cells. The chain is assembled from TRBV5-1 and TRBJ1-1, with 8 bases matching TRBD1. The DNA sequence reads TGCGCCAGCAGCTTGGGGACAGGGTCTGAGTCTTTCTTT. Its coded protein is CASSLGTGSESFF.